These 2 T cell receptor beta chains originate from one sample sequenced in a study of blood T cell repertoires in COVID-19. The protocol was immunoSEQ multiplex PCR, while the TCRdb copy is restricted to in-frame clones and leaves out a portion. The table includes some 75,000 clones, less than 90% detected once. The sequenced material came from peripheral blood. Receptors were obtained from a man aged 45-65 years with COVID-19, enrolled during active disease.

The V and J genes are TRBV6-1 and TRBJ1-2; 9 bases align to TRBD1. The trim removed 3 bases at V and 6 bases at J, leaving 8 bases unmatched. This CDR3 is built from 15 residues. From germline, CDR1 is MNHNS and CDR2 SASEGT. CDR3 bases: TGTGCCAGCAGTGAGGGGACAGGGAGACTCCATGGCTACACCTTC. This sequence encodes CASSEGTGRLHGYTF.

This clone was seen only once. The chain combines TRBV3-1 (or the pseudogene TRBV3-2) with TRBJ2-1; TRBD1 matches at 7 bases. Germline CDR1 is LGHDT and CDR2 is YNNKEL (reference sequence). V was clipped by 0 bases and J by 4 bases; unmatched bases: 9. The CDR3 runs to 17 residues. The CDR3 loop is CASSQDLGQPVYNEQFF. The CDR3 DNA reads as TGTGCCAGCAGCCAAGATCTGGGACAGCCTGTGTACAATGAGCAGTTCTTC.